These 24 T cell receptor beta chains share one sample of origin, sequenced in a study of control samples from healthy donors and cancer patients. TCRdb's copy holds only in-frame clones and misses some; the assay was immunoSEQ multiplex PCR. The sample includes around 140,000 clones, under 90% of them seen just once. The sample taken for sequencing was PBMCs. The receptors were sampled from a man in his fifties or sixties with head and neck cancer.

This sequence joins TRBV6-1 and TRBJ1-1; D is unresolved. V lost 2 bases to trimming and J lost 6 bases, with 13 bases between them. The CDR3 loop spans 14 amino acids. Germline CDR1 MNHNS, CDR2 SASEGT. This chain's CDR3 is CASSEWWAGAEAFF. The CDR3 DNA is TGTGCCAGCAGTGAATGGTGGGCTGGGGCTGAAGCTTTCTTT.

This sequence joins TRBV7-9 and TRBJ1-1, with D perhaps TRBD1 (5 bases). From germline, CDR1 is SEHNR and CDR2 FQNEAQ (reference sequence). There are 13 residues in the CDR3. V was clipped by 5 bases and J by 7 bases, with 14 bases between them. CDR3 in DNA: TGTGCCAGCAGCGTGGACGGGACGGATGAAGCTTTCTTT. Encoded protein: CASSVDGTDEAFF.

The rearrangement uses TRBV29-1 and TRBJ2-1, with a possible D match to TRBD2 (6 bases). V was cut by 6 bases and J by 6 bases, with 15 bases left in between. Germline V lookup: CDR1 SQVTM, CDR2 ANQGSEA. The CDR3 loop spans 13 amino acids. The CDR3 sequence: CSVERVGANEQFF. CDR3 sequence (DNA): TGCAGCGTCGAGCGGGTCGGGGCCAATGAGCAGTTCTTC.

The DNA for the CDR3 is TGTGCCAGTAGCATGTACTTATCACCGGGACAGGAGCAGTACTTC. Its translation is CASSMYLSPGQEQYF. The rearrangement uses TRBV19 and TRBJ2-7, with 7 bases identical to TRBD1. With V trimmed by 6 bases and J by 7 bases, 15 bases remained unmatched. This CDR3 region has 15 residues. CDR1 and CDR2 (germline): LNHDA, SQIVND (reference sequence).

This clone is a singleton in its sample. The chain carries TRBV27 and TRBJ2-7; D ambiguous. CDR1 is MNHEY and CDR2 is SMNVEV in the germline V gene (reference sequence). V lost 3 bases and J 2 bases, leaving 11 bases between the germline ends. This CDR3 region has 14 residues. CDR3 amino acids: CASSFRMLPYEQYF. The CDR3 nucleotides read TGTGCCAGCAGTTTTCGGATGCTGCCCTACGAGCAGTACTTC.

The gene calls are TRBV28 and TRBJ1-6; D is unresolved. Germline assignment: CDR1 MDHEN and CDR2 SYDVKM. V was cut by 2 bases and J by 7 bases, with 6 bases left in between. This CDR3 region has 13 residues. This CDR3 is CASSLLGNSPLHF. CDR3 in DNA: TGTGCCAGCAGTTTACTGGGGAATTCACCCCTCCACTTT.

This sequence joins TRBV28 and TRBJ1-2; 10 bases are a match to TRBD1. J lost 5 bases, V lost 5 bases, and 11 bases had no gene match. This CDR3 contains 16 residues. Germline V gene data show CDR1 as MDHEN and CDR2 as SYDVKM. This chain's CDR3 is CASSPAGRDRGYGYTF. CDR3 nucleotides: TGTGCCAGCAGTCCCGCCGGGCGGGACAGGGGATATGGCTACACCTTC.

This chain links TRBV11-2 with TRBJ1-1; D is undetermined. The V end lost 6 bases, the J end lost 1 base, and 9 bases lay between the germline ends. Germline values: CDR1 SGHAT, CDR2 FQNNGV. The length of the CDR3 is 13 residues. The CDR3 region has the DNA TGTGCCAGCAGTTCAGACCGGAACACTGAAGCTTTCTTT. It yields the protein CASSSDRNTEAFF.

The chain links TRBV30 to TRBJ2-1, with D unresolved. Trimming cost V 0 bases and J 5 bases, with 8 bases left between them. Germline CDR1 reads GTSNPN; CDR2 reads SVGIG (reference sequence). The CDR3 runs to 13 residues. The CDR3 DNA reads TGTGCCTGGAGTGTGACCCAACACAATGAGCAGTTCTTC. It translates to CAWSVTQHNEQFF.

The chain links TRBV19 to TRBJ2-1; 7 bases align to TRBD2. CDR3 length equals 15 residues. V shed 9 bases and J 3 bases; nucleotides not matched to a gene: 11. The germline CDR1 and CDR2 sequences are LNHDA and SQIVND (reference sequence). The CDR3 loop is CASGPQTSFYNEQFF. CDR3 in DNA: TGTGCCAGCGGACCCCAGACTAGCTTCTACAATGAGCAGTTCTTC. The whole variable domain, filled in from reference TRBV19 and TRBJ2-1, reads DGGITQSPKYLFRKEGQNVTLSCEQNLNHDAMYWYRQDPGQGLRLIYYSQIVNDFQKGDIAEGYSVSREKKESFPLTVTSAQKNPTAFYLCASGPQTSFYNEQFFGPGTRLTVL.

This clone occurred once. This chain links TRBV20-1 with TRBJ2-7; the D is unclear. The V end was cut by 3 bases, the J end by 5 bases, with 8 bases between. CDR3 length: 11 residues. Germline CDR1 and CDR2: DFQATT and SNEGSKA (reference sequence). The DNA for the CDR3 is TGCAGTGCTAGGAGTTTCAACGAGCAGTACTTC. Translated: CSARSFNEQYF.

This chain connects TRBV19 to TRBJ1-1, with D possibly matching TRBD1 (6 bases). V was pared by 5 bases and J by 5 bases, with 18 bases between. The CDR3 consists of 15 residues. Looked up from germline, CDR1 is LNHDA and CDR2 is SQIVND (reference sequence). The CDR3 DNA reads TGTGCCAGTAGTGGCGCAATACAGGGTGTTACTGAAGCTTTCTTT. It specifies CASSGAIQGVTEAFF.

The V call is TRBV7-9, the J call TRBJ2-5; 7 bases align to TRBD1. This CDR3 has 15 amino acids. Germline CDR1 is SEHNR and CDR2 is FQNEAQ (reference sequence). Trimming took 2 bases from V and 1 from J; bases not matched to a gene: 4. Here the CDR3 reads CASSLWGQSQETQYF. CDR3 DNA sequence: TGTGCCAGCAGCTTATGGGGACAGTCCCAAGAGACCCAGTACTTC.

V gene TRBV30 combines with J gene TRBJ2-6; D is ambiguous. The ends were cut back, 4 bases at V and 0 bases at J, with 1 base in the middle. The CDR3 contains 12 residues. Germline lookup yields CDR1 GTSNPN and CDR2 SVGIG (reference sequence). The CDR3 bases are TGTGCCTGGAACTCTGGGGCCAACGTCCTGACTTTC. It translates to CAWNSGANVLTF.

This clone showed up just once. This chain connects TRBV5-6 to TRBJ2-1, with D perhaps assigned TRBD1 or TRBD2 (5 bases each). The germline V and J ends were trimmed by 1 base and 6 bases, with 8 bases remaining between them. CDR1 SGHDT and CDR2 YYEEEE come from the germline V gene. The CDR3 consists of 13 residues. The DNA of the CDR3 is TGTGCCAGCAGCTTGAATGGGGGCAATGAGCAGTTCTTC. It is translated as CASSLNGGNEQFF.

This clone appeared a few times. The CDR3 bases are TGTGCCAGCAGCCAAGGGCTTAGCGGATCCACAGATACGCAGTATTTT. It codes for CASSQGLSGSTDTQYF. The chain recombines TRBV3-1 (or the pseudogene TRBV3-2) with TRBJ2-3, with a tentative D call TRBD2 (6 bases). Germline CDR1 reads LGHDT; CDR2 reads YNNKEL (reference sequence). The CDR3 runs 16 residues. V lost 1 base, J lost 2 bases, and 13 bases lay in between.

In the case of this clone: Distinct nucleotide sequences in the sample also encode this CDR3. The chain is built from TRBV3-1 (or the pseudogene TRBV3-2) and TRBJ1-2; D possibly corresponds to TRBD1 (5 bases). V gave up 5 bases and J gave up 2 bases, with 12 bases separating them. This CDR3 has 14 amino acids. Per germline, CDR1 LGHDT and CDR2 YNNKEL (reference sequence). In DNA, the CDR3 is TGTGCCAGCAGCTCAAGGGGCGGGAACTATGGCTACACCTTC. Translating gives CASSSRGGNYGYTF.

The chain joins TRBV4-2 to TRBJ2-1, with TRBD1 as a possible D gene (5 bases). Looked up from germline, CDR1 is LGHNA and CDR2 is YNFKEQ. CDR3 size: 17 residues. Trimming took off 1 base at V and 0 bases at J, with 13 bases between the two ends. The CDR3 protein is CASSQATGLSSYNEQFF. CDR3 nucleotides: TGTGCCAGCAGCCAAGCCACAGGCCTGAGCTCCTACAATGAGCAGTTCTTC.

The rearrangement joins TRBV3-1 (or the pseudogene TRBV3-2) to TRBJ1-3; D uncertain. Germline V gene sequence: CDR1 LGHDT, CDR2 YNNKEL (reference sequence). V shed 1 base and J shed 0 bases, with 7 bases lying between them. This CDR3 has 15 amino acids. The CDR3 protein is CASSQGWGSGNTIYF. DNA of the CDR3: TGTGCCAGCAGCCAAGGTTGGGGCTCTGGAAACACCATATATTTT.

This clone was seen once. This chain joins TRBV18 and TRBJ1-2; D is ambiguous. The ends were cut back, 0 bases at V and 4 bases at J, with 6 bases in the middle. The CDR3 loop spans 13 amino acids. Germline values: CDR1 KGHSH, CDR2 LQKENI. Here the CDR3 reads CASSPPTFYGYTF. CDR3 DNA sequence: TGTGCCAGCTCACCACCGACTTTCTATGGCTACACCTTC.

J is TRBJ1-2 and V is TRBV30, with D perhaps TRBD1 (6 bases). The V gene lost 4 bases and the J gene lost 4 bases, with 10 bases spanning the gap. The germline V gene has CDR1 GTSNPN and CDR2 SVGIG (reference sequence). The CDR3 extends over 12 amino acids. CDR3: CAWTTGFYGYTF. The CDR3, as DNA: TGTGCCTGGACAACAGGGTTCTATGGCTACACCTTC.

This clone was counted once. V and J are TRBV18 and TRBJ2-2; 8 bases agree with TRBD1. The CDR3 extends over 16 amino acids. The ends lost 6 bases at V and 7 bases at J; junction bases unmatched: 13. Germline V gene sequence: CDR1 KGHSH, CDR2 LQKENI. The CDR3 DNA reads as TGTGCCAGCTCCCCCTCTTGGAGACAGGGGAGCGGGGAGCTGTTTTTT. Its protein is CASSPSWRQGSGELFF.

The V gene is TRBV2, the J gene TRBJ1-1; no clear D. Germline V CDR1 and CDR2: SNHLY, FYNNEI. CDR3 size: 12 residues. V was clipped by 6 bases and J by 1 base, with 6 bases between them. Here the CDR3 DNA reads TGTGCCAGCAGAGCGGCGAACACTGAAGCTTTCTTT. It translates to CASRAANTEAFF.

The genes are TRBV10-1 and TRBJ2-5; 8 nucleotides line up with TRBD1. Germline CDR1 reads WNHNN; CDR2 reads SYGVQD (reference sequence). After removal of 6 bases from V and 5 bases from J, the junction contained 8 bases not matched to a gene. The CDR3 loop spans 14 amino acids. This CDR3 reads CASSPGQGWETQYF. The CDR3 DNA sequence: TGCGCCAGCAGCCCAGGACAGGGATGGGAGACCCAGTACTTC.